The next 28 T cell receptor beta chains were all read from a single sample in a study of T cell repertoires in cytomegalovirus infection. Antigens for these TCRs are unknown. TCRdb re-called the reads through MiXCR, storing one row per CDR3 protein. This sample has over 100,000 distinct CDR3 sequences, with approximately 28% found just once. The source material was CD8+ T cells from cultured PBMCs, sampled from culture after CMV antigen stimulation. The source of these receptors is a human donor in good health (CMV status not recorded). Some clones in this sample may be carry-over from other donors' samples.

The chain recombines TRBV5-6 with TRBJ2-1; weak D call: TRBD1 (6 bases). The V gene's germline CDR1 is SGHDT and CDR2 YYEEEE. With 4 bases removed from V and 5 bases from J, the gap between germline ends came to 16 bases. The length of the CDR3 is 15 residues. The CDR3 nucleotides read TGTGCCAGCAGCCACGACACCTACAGGGACAATGAGCAGTTCTTC. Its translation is CASSHDTYRDNEQFF.

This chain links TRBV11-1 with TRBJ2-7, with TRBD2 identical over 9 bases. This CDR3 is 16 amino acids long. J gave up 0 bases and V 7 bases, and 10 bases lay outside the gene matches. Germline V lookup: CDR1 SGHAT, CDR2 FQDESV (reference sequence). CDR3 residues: CASTLLAGENSYEQYF. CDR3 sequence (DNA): TGTGCCAGCACCCTTTTAGCGGGGGAAAACTCCTACGAGCAGTACTTC.

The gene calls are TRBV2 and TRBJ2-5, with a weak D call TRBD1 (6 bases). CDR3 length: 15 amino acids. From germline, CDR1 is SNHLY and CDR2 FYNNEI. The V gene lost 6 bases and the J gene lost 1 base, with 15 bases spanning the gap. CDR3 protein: CASRPGQAIQETQYF. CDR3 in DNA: TGTGCCAGCAGGCCGGGACAAGCGATCCAAGAGACCCAGTACTTC.

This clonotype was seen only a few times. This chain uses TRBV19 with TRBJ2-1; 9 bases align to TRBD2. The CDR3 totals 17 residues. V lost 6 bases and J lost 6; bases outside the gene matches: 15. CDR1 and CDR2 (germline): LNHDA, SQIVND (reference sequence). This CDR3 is CASRGDLGGGAPNEQFF. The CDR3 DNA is TGTGCCAGTAGGGGGGACCTTGGCGGGGGGGCCCCCAATGAGCAGTTCTTC.

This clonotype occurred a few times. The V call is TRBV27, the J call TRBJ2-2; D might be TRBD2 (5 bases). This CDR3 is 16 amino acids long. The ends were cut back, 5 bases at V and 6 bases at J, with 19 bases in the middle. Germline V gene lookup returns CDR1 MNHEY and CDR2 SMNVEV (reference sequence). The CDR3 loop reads CASSSSGGGTPGELFF. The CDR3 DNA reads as TGTGCCAGCAGTAGCAGTGGTGGAGGAACCCCCGGGGAGCTGTTTTTT.

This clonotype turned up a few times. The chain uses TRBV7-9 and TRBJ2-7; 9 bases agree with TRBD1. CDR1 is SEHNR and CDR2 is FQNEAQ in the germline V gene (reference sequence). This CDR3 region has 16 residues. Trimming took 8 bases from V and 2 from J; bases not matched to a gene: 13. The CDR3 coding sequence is TGTGCCAGCTTCCAATTTAGGACAGGGGTACCCTACGAGCAGTACTTC. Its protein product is CASFQFRTGVPYEQYF. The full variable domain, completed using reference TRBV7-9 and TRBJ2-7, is DTGVSQNPRHKITKRGQNVTFRCDPISEHNRLYWYRQTLGQGPEFLTYFQNEAQLEKSRLLSDRFSAERPKGSFSTLEIQRTEQGDSAMYLCASFQFRTGVPYEQYFGPGTRLTVT.

The CDR3 sequence is CASSQAAAYGYTF. The CDR3 DNA is TGCGCCAGCAGCCAAGCCGCAGCGTATGGCTACACCTTC. The genes are TRBV4-3 and TRBJ1-2; D is undetermined. Trimming left V 1 base short and J 5 bases short, with 8 bases between. Looked up from germline, CDR1 is LGHNA and CDR2 is YSLEER. The CDR3 is made up of 13 amino acids.

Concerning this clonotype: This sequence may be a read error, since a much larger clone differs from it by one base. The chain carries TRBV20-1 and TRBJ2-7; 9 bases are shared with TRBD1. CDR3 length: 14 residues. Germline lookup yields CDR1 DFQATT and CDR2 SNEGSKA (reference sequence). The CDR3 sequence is CSASGQGNSYELYF. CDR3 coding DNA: TGCAGTGCTTCGGGACAGGGAAATTCCTACGAGCTGTACTTC.

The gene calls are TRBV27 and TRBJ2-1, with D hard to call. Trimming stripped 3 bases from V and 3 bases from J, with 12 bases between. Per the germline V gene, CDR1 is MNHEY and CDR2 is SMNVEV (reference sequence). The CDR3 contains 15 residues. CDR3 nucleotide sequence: TGTGCCAGCAGTTTTGGCACTCCGTACTACAATGAGCAGTTCTTC. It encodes CASSFGTPYYNEQFF.

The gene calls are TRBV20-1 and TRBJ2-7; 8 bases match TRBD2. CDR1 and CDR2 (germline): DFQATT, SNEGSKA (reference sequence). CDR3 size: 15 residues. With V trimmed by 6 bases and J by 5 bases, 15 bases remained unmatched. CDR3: CSARTWRGAAHEQYF. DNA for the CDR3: TGCAGTGCCAGGACCTGGCGGGGGGCCGCCCACGAGCAGTACTTC.

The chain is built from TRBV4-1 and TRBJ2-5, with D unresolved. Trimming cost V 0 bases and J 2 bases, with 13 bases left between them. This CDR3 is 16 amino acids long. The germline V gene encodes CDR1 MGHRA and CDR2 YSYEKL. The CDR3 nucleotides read TGCGCCAGCAGCCAAGAATCGGGCCCGGATCAAGAGACCCAGTACTTC. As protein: CASSQESGPDQETQYF.

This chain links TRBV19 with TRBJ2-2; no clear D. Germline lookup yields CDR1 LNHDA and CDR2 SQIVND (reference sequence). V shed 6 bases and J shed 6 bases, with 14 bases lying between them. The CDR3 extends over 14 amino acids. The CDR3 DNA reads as TGTGCCAGTAGCCCCTGGGAAGGGCCCGGGGAGCTGTTTTTT. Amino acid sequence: CASSPWEGPGELFF.

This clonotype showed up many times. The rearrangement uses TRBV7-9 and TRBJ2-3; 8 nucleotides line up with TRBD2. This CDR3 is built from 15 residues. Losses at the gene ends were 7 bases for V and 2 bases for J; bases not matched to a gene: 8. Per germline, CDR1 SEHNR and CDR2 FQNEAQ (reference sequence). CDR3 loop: CASTRGEKDTDTQYF. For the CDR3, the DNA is TGTGCCAGCACGCGGGGGGAGAAAGACACAGATACGCAGTATTTT. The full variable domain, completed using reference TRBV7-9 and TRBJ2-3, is DTGVSQNPRHKITKRGQNVTFRCDPISEHNRLYWYRQTLGQGPEFLTYFQNEAQLEKSRLLSDRFSAERPKGSFSTLEIQRTEQGDSAMYLCASTRGEKDTDTQYFGPGTRLTVL.

CDR3: CASSLAGPNEQFF. Here the CDR3 DNA reads TGTGCCAGCAGTTTAGCGGGGCCCAATGAGCAGTTCTTC. This chain joins TRBV12-3 or TRBV12-4 and TRBJ2-1; D might be TRBD1 (5 bases). This CDR3 contains 13 residues. Trimming cost V 0 bases and J 6 bases, with 6 bases left between them.

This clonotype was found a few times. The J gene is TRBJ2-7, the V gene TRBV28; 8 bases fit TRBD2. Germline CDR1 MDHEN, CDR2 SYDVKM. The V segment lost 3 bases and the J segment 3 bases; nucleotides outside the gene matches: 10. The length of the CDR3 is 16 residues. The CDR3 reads CASSLGGAGTSYEQYF. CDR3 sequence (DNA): TGTGCCAGCAGTTTGGGCGGAGCGGGGACTAGCTACGAGCAGTACTTC.

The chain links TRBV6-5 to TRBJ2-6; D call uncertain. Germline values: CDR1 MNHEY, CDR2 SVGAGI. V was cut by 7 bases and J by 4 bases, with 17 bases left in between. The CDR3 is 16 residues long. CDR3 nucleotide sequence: TGTGCCAGCAAGGAGCAAGGGTTTTCGGGGGCCAACGTCCTGACTTTC. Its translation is CASKEQGFSGANVLTF.

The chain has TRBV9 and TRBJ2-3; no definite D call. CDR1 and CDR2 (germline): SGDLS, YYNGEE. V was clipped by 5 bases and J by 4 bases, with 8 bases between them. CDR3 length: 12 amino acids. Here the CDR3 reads CASSPLSDTQYF. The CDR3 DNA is TGTGCCAGCAGTCCCTTGTCAGATACGCAGTATTTT.

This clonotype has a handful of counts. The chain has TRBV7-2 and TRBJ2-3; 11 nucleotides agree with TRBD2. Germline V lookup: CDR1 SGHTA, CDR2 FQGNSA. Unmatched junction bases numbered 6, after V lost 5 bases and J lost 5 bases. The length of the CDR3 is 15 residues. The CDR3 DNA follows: TGTGCCAGCAGCCCCCGACTAGCGGGAAAAGATACGCAGTATTTT. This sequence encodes CASSPRLAGKDTQYF.

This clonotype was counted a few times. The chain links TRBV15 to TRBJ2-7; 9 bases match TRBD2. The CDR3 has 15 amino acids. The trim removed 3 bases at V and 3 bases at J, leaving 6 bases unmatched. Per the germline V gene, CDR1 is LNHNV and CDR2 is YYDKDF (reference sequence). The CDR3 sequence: CATSSGSGGIYEQYF. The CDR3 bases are TGTGCCACCAGCAGCGGCAGCGGGGGGATCTACGAGCAGTACTTC.

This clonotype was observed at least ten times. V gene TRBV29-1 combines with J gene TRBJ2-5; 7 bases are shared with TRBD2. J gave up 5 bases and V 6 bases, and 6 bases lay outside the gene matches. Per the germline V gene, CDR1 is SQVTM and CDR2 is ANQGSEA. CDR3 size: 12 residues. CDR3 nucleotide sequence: TGCAGCGTACAAAGCGGGGCGGAGACCCAGTACTTC. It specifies CSVQSGAETQYF.

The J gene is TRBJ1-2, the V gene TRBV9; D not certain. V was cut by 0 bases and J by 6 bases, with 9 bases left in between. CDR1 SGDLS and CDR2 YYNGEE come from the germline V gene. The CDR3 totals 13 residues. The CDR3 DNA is TGTGCCAGCAGCGTAGACGGGATGGATGGCTACACCTTC. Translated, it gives CASSVDGMDGYTF.

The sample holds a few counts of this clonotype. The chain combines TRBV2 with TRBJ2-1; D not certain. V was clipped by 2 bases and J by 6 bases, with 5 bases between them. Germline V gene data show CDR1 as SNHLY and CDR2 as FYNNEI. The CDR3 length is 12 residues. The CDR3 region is CASSEPPNEQFF. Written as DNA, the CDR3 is TGTGCCAGCAGTGAACCACCCAATGAGCAGTTCTTC.

The CDR3: CASSQTAHTEAFF. CDR3 DNA sequence: TGTGCCAGCAGCCAGACAGCGCACACTGAAGCTTTCTTT. The rearrangement links TRBV27 to TRBJ1-1; D is possibly TRBD1 (5 bases). Trimming cost V 6 bases and J 3 bases, with 11 bases left between them. The germline gives CDR1 MNHEY, CDR2 SMNVEV (reference sequence). This CDR3 region has 13 residues.

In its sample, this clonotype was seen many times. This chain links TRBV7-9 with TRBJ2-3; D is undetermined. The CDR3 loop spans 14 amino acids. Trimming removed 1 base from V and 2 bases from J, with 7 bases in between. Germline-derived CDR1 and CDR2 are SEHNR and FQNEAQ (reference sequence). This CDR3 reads CASSLVRNTDTQYF. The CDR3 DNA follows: TGTGCCAGCAGCTTAGTACGGAACACAGATACGCAGTATTTT.

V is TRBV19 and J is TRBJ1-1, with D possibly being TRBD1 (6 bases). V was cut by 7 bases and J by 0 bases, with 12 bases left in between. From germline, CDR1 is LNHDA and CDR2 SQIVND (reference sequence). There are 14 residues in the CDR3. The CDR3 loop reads CASNPQGLNTEAFF. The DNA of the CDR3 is TGTGCCAGTAACCCACAGGGATTGAACACTGAAGCTTTCTTT. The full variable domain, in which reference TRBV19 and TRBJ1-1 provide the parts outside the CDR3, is DGGITQSPKYLFRKEGQNVTLSCEQNLNHDAMYWYRQDPGQGLRLIYYSQIVNDFQKGDIAEGYSVSREKKESFPLTVTSAQKNPTAFYLCASNPQGLNTEAFFGQGTRLTVV.

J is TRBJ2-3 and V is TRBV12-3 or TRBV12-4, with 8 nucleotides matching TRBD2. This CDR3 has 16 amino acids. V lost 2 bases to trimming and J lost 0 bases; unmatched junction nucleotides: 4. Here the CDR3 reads CASSLFGGVSTDTQYF. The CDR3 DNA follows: TGTGCCAGCAGTTTATTCGGGGGGGTTAGCACAGATACGCAGTATTTT.

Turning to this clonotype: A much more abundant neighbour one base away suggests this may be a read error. The CDR3 bases are TGTTCCAGCAGCTTAGTAGGGGGCACTGAAGCTTTCTTT. Translating it yields CSSSLVGGTEAFF. This chain links TRBV7-9 with TRBJ1-1; D might be TRBD1 (6 bases). Per the germline V gene, CDR1 is SEHNR and CDR2 is FQNEAQ (reference sequence). The length of the CDR3 is 13 residues. Variable domain in full (rest from reference TRBV7-9 and TRBJ1-1): DTGVSQNPRHKITKRGQNVTFRCDPISEHNRLYWYRQTLGQGPEFLTYFQNEAQLEKSRLLSDRFSAERPKGSFSTLEIQRTEQGDSAMYLCSSSLVGGTEAFFGQGTRLTVV.

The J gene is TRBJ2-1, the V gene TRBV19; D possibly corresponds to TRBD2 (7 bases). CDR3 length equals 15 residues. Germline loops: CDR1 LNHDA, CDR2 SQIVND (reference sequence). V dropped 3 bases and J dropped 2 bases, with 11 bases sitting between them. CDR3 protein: CASSILGGPYNEQFF. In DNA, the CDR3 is TGTGCCAGTAGTATTTTGGGGGGGCCCTACAATGAGCAGTTCTTC.